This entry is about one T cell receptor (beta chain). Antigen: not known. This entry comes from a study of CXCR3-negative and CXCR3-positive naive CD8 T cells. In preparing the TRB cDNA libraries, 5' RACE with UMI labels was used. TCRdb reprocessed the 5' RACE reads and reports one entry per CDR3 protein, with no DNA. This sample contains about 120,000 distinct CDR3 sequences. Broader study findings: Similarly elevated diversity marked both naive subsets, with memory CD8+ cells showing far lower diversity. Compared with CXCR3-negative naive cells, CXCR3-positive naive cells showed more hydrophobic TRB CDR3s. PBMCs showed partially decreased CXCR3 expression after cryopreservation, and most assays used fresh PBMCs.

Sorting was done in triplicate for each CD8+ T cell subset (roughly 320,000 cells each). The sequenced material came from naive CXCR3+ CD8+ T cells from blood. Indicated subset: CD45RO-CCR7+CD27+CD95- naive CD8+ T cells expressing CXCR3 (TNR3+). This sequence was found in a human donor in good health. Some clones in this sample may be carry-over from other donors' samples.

This CDR3 is CASSLFVTLNSPLHF. The chain couples TRBV7-9 to TRBJ1-6. This CDR3 is 15 amino acids long. Germline V lookup: CDR1 SEHNR, CDR2 FQNEAQ (reference sequence).